These 29 T cell receptor beta chains came from one sample sequenced in a study of OX40 agonist ivuxolimab in advanced cancers. This table comes from immunoSEQ multiplex PCR, and its TCRdb copy is limited to in-frame clones, with some not included. The sample has tens of thousands of clones; 84% are singletons. The sequencing used CD4+ or CD8+ T cells sorted from blood, collected in a trial of the OX40 agonist ivuxolimab. The receptor source for this set is an adult with an advanced solid tumor such as melanoma, head and neck, liver or kidney cancer.

This clone was picked up one time. This chain links TRBV20-1 with TRBJ1-1; no reliable D call. Germline V gene sequence: CDR1 DFQATT, CDR2 SNEGSKA (reference sequence). Trimming took 5 bases from V and 10 from J, leaving 14 bases between them. The CDR3 has 11 amino acids. The DNA of the CDR3 is TGCAGTGCTGGGAGGCCGAGGGCAGCTTTCTTT. Its translation is CSAGRPRAAFF.

This chain links TRBV19 with TRBJ1-1, with D unclear. V lost 6 bases, J lost 0 bases, and 8 bases lay in between. The CDR3 has 13 amino acids. Looked up from germline, CDR1 is LNHDA and CDR2 is SQIVND (reference sequence). CDR3 sequence: CASSGELNTEAFF. CDR3 nucleotides: TGTGCCAGTAGCGGCGAGTTGAACACTGAAGCTTTCTTT.

This rearrangement joins TRBV2 to TRBJ1-1; D possibly corresponds to TRBD1 (5 bases). Trimming cost V 8 bases and J 3 bases, with 13 bases left between them. Per germline, CDR1 SNHLY and CDR2 FYNNEI. The CDR3 runs 13 residues. CDR3 protein: CASRRQGHTEAFF. The CDR3 nucleotides are TGTGCCAGCCGTCGGCAGGGCCACACTGAAGCTTTCTTT.

This rearrangement joins TRBV18 to TRBJ2-1, with D hard to call. Germline assignment: CDR1 KGHSH and CDR2 LQKENI. There are 14 residues in the CDR3. Trimming stripped 3 bases from V and 0 bases from J, with 6 bases between. This CDR3 reads CASSPERSYNEQFF. CDR3 nucleotides: TGTGCCAGCTCACCGGAACGCTCCTACAATGAGCAGTTCTTC.

The rearrangement uses TRBV6-5 and TRBJ1-3, with D perhaps TRBD1 (5 bases). The CDR3 is made up of 14 amino acids. Trimming removed 6 bases from V and 8 bases from J, with 17 bases in between. Germline assignment: CDR1 MNHEY and CDR2 SVGAGI. The DNA for the CDR3 is TGTGCCAGCAGATATACCCGCCCGGGGGACACCATATATTTT. It yields the protein CASRYTRPGDTIYF.

This chain joins TRBV12-5 and TRBJ2-5; weak D call: TRBD1 (6 bases). This CDR3 has 15 residues. V was shortened by 0 bases and J by 5 bases, with 13 bases between the two germline ends. Germline V gene sequence: CDR1 LGHNT, CDR2 FRNRAP. The CDR3 loop is CASGLVRGTAETQYF. Here the CDR3 DNA reads TGTGCTAGTGGTTTGGTTAGGGGGACCGCCGAGACCCAGTACTTC.

The rearrangement joins TRBV28 to TRBJ1-5; unclear D gene. CDR1 and CDR2 (germline): MDHEN, SYDVKM. V lost 1 base, J lost 4 bases, and 5 bases lay in between. The CDR3 loop spans 13 amino acids. The CDR3 DNA sequence: TGTGCCAGCAGTTTATTTGGTAATCAGCCCCAGCATTTT. Protein product: CASSLFGNQPQHF.

The V call is TRBV9, the J call TRBJ1-3, with D tentatively TRBD1 (6 bases). CDR3 size: 16 residues. The V end lost 0 bases, the J end lost 0 bases, and 10 bases lay between the germline ends. The V gene's germline CDR1 is SGDLS and CDR2 YYNGEE. The CDR3 DNA reads as TGTGCCAGCAGCGTAGGGAAGGGGGGCTCTGGAAACACCATATATTTT. It translates to CASSVGKGGSGNTIYF. The full variable domain, rest sourced from reference TRBV9 and TRBJ1-3, is DSGVTQTPKHLITATGQRVTLRCSPRSGDLSVYWYQQSLDQGLQFLIQYYNGEERAKGNILERFSAQQFPDLHSELNLSSLELGDSALYFCASSVGKGGSGNTIYFGEGSWLTVV.

This chain uses TRBV5-6 with TRBJ2-7; possible D gene TRBD2, 7 bases. V dropped 4 bases and J dropped 7 bases, with 15 bases sitting between them. CDR3 length: 13 residues. The germline V gene encodes CDR1 SGHDT and CDR2 YYEEEE. The DNA for the CDR3 is TGTGCCAGCAGCGGGGGGGCCGAGAGGGAGCAGTACTTC. As protein: CASSGGAEREQYF.

Sample share makes this clone large. This chain links TRBV27 with TRBJ1-2; TRBD1 aligns across 9 bases. V dropped 6 bases and J dropped 6; count of bases not matched to a gene: 11. Per the germline V gene, CDR1 is MNHEY and CDR2 is SMNVEV (reference sequence). The CDR3 spans 15 residues. The CDR3 DNA reads TGTGCCAGCAGGACCGACCCCGGGACAGGGAATGGCTACACCTTC. Protein: CASRTDPGTGNGYTF.

This CDR3 is CASSLALGRVNEKLFF. DNA for the CDR3: TGCGCCAGCAGCCTCGCCCTGGGGAGAGTTAATGAAAAACTGTTTTTT. V and J are TRBV4-1 and TRBJ1-4; no definite D call. With 4 bases removed from V and 4 bases from J, the gap between germline ends came to 16 bases. CDR1 and CDR2 (germline): MGHRA, YSYEKL. The CDR3 covers 16 residues.

This clone was counted between two and nine times. The chain links TRBV5-6 to TRBJ1-1, with TRBD1 as a possible D gene (6 bases). Looked up from germline, CDR1 is SGHDT and CDR2 is YYEEEE. The CDR3 runs 15 residues. Trimming removed 3 bases at V and 4 bases at J, with 16 bases between. CDR3 region: CASSSPGGGITEAFF. The CDR3 region has the DNA TGTGCCAGCAGCTCTCCGGGCGGGGGCATCACTGAAGCTTTCTTT.

V usage is TRBV5-6 and J usage is TRBJ1-5, with no clear D. Germline V gene data show CDR1 as SGHDT and CDR2 as YYEEEE. V lost 1 base, J lost 1 base, and 9 bases lay in between. The CDR3 is 15 amino acids. CDR3 sequence reads: CASSLKGGSNQPQHF. For the CDR3, the DNA is TGTGCCAGCAGCTTGAAGGGTGGCAGCAATCAGCCCCAGCATTTT.

The J gene is TRBJ2-7, the V gene TRBV6-5; D gene unclear. Germline CDR1 MNHEY, CDR2 SVGAGI. CDR3 size: 14 residues. V lost 0 bases to trimming and J lost 3 bases, with 9 bases between them. CDR3: CASSYSTDGYEQYF. CDR3 bases: TGTGCCAGCAGTTACTCAACAGACGGCTACGAGCAGTACTTC.

This chain links TRBV2 with TRBJ2-2; 7 bases are a match to TRBD2. Losses at the gene ends were 11 bases for V and 6 bases for J; bases not matched to a gene: 12. The germline gives CDR1 SNHLY, CDR2 FYNNEI. There are 14 residues in the CDR3. The CDR3 nucleotides are TGTGCCGCCAACGAGCGGGAAAACGCCGGGGAGCTGTTTTTT. It encodes CAANERENAGELFF.

This clone has just a few counts. The chain recombines TRBV7-9 with TRBJ2-1, with no clear D. This CDR3 contains 14 residues. V lost 1 base, J lost 0 bases, and 4 bases lay in between. Germline CDR1 and CDR2: SEHNR and FQNEAQ (reference sequence). CDR3 sequence reads: CASSLGPSYNEQFF. DNA of the CDR3: TGTGCCAGCAGCTTAGGACCCTCCTACAATGAGCAGTTCTTC. The whole variable domain, remainder taken from reference TRBV7-9 and TRBJ2-1, is DTGVSQNPRHKITKRGQNVTFRCDPISEHNRLYWYRQTLGQGPEFLTYFQNEAQLEKSRLLSDRFSAERPKGSFSTLEIQRTEQGDSAMYLCASSLGPSYNEQFFGPGTRLTVL.

This chain links TRBV10-3 with TRBJ2-7; D is possibly TRBD2 (6 bases). The CDR3 has 14 amino acids. Deletions cut 3 bases from V and 3 bases from J, with 12 bases between. The germline V gene has CDR1 ENHRY and CDR2 SYGVKD. This CDR3 reads CAISEVGLSYEQYF. The CDR3 DNA sequence: TGTGCCATCAGTGAAGTGGGACTGAGCTACGAGCAGTACTTC.

The chain carries TRBV2 and TRBJ1-1; 8 bases line up with TRBD1. CDR1 SNHLY and CDR2 FYNNEI come from the germline V gene. The ends lost 6 bases at V and 8 bases at J; junction bases unmatched: 5. The CDR3 runs 12 residues. CDR3 in DNA: TGTGCCAGCAGGGCAAGACAGGGGGAAGCTTTCTTT. Translation gives CASRARQGEAFF.

The V gene is TRBV19, the J gene TRBJ1-5, with D maybe TRBD1 (5 bases). The CDR3 has 16 amino acids. Trimming shortened V by 5 bases and J by 5 bases, and 19 bases separated the two germline ends. Germline V gene lookup returns CDR1 LNHDA and CDR2 SQIVND (reference sequence). As DNA, the CDR3 is TGTGCCAGTAGTCCCCAACAACCGGGAGGGGATCAGCCCCAGCATTTT. Its protein product is CASSPQQPGGDQPQHF.

As DNA, the CDR3 is TGTGCCAGCAGTGCCGGGGTCTACGAGCAGTACTTC. It encodes CASSAGVYEQYF. V usage is TRBV2 and J usage is TRBJ2-7; D possibly corresponds to TRBD2 (5 bases). The germline V and J ends were trimmed by 4 bases and 3 bases, with 7 bases remaining between them. The CDR3 spans 12 residues. Germline V CDR1 and CDR2: SNHLY, FYNNEI.

The V gene is TRBV6-4, the J gene TRBJ1-2; tentatively, D is TRBD1 (5 bases). The CDR3 runs 15 residues. Germline V gene sequence: CDR1 MRHNA, CDR2 SNTAGT. V was cut by 8 bases and J by 0 bases, with 16 bases left in between. The CDR3: CASLLGRGTNYGYTF. Written as DNA, the CDR3 is TGTGCCAGCCTCCTGGGGAGGGGAACTAACTATGGCTACACCTTC.

This chain uses TRBV15 with TRBJ1-5, with unresolved D. Per the germline V gene, CDR1 is LNHNV and CDR2 is YYDKDF (reference sequence). Between the trimmed V and J ends, which lost 0 bases and 0 bases, there was a span of 6 bases. This CDR3 is 15 amino acids long. This CDR3 is CATSRDRYSNQPQHF. Written as DNA, the CDR3 is TGTGCCACCAGCAGAGATCGCTATAGCAATCAGCCCCAGCATTTT.

V gene TRBV7-9 combines with J gene TRBJ2-1, with D unresolved. V was clipped by 4 bases and J by 2 bases, with 18 bases between them. The CDR3 has 17 amino acids. Germline CDR1 SEHNR, CDR2 FQNEAQ (reference sequence). In nucleotides, the CDR3 is TGTGCCAGCAGCTCCTCTGTAGGCCGAAGCACCTACAATGAGCAGTTCTTC. Protein product: CASSSSVGRSTYNEQFF.

The count of this clone is one. J is TRBJ1-1 and V is TRBV7-9; D unclear. Germline CDR1 SEHNR, CDR2 FQNEAQ (reference sequence). The CDR3 runs to 12 residues. V was trimmed by 9 bases and J by 4 bases, leaving 12 bases between them. The CDR3 DNA reads as TGTGCCAGTATGGGTGGGGTCACTGAAGCTTTCTTT. Translation: CASMGGVTEAFF.

The chain links TRBV4-1 to TRBJ2-7; 9 bases map to TRBD1. Unmatched junction bases numbered 8, after V lost 4 bases and J lost 4 bases. Germline values: CDR1 MGHRA, CDR2 YSYEKL. CDR3 length equals 15 residues. The CDR3 region is CASSRTGTGNYEQYF. CDR3 DNA: TGCGCCAGCAGCCGCACTGGGACAGGGAATTACGAGCAGTACTTC.

The chain combines TRBV29-1 with TRBJ2-7, with 11 bases identical to TRBD2. Per germline, CDR1 SQVTM and CDR2 ANQGSEA. There are 16 residues in the CDR3. Trimming removed 0 bases from V and 4 bases from J; junction bases left unmatched: 8. The CDR3 DNA sequence: TGCAGCGTTGAAGAGGAAGGGACTAGCGGTTCGTACGAGCAGTACTTC. Translating it yields CSVEEEGTSGSYEQYF.

J is TRBJ2-5 and V is TRBV15; D unresolved. V lost 1 base and J 1 base, leaving 7 bases between the germline ends. In germline, CDR1 is LNHNV, CDR2 YYDKDF (reference sequence). The CDR3 has 14 residues. In DNA, the CDR3 is TGTGCCACCAGCAGAGGACGGAGCCAAGAGACCCAGTACTTC. Translating gives CATSRGRSQETQYF.

The V and J genes are TRBV28 and TRBJ2-3; 10 nucleotides match TRBD2. The germline V gene has CDR1 MDHEN and CDR2 SYDVKM. V was pared by 7 bases and J by 4 bases, with 5 bases of the junction left unmatched. The CDR3 totals 14 residues. For the CDR3, the DNA is TGTGCCAGCAAAAGCGGGAGGGCCGCAGATACGCAGTATTTT. Its translation is CASKSGRAADTQYF.

The chain joins TRBV5-1 to TRBJ1-1; D is uncertain. V gave up 3 bases and J gave up 0 bases, with 15 bases separating them. This CDR3 has 16 residues. In germline, CDR1 is SGHRS, CDR2 YFSETQ. The CDR3, as DNA: TGCGCCAGCAGCTCCCCACCTTCTCTCATGAACACTGAAGCTTTCTTT. Translation gives CASSSPPSLMNTEAFF.